Shown below are 10 T cell receptor beta chains from a single sample sequenced in a study of early T cells in non-severe SARS-CoV-2 infection. TCRdb ran MiXCR on the 5' RACE reads and lists one entry per CDR3 protein. The table shows tens of thousands of distinct CDR3 sequences, with around 5% occurring only once. The source material was whole blood. All receptors derive from an adult who was a healthcare worker with PCR-confirmed SARS-CoV-2 infection or an uninfected control (not recorded which).

This clonotype was picked up many times. The chain links TRBV12-3 or TRBV12-4 to TRBJ1-4, with 12 positions matching TRBD1. The CDR3 consists of 14 residues. V trimming: 5 bases; J trimming: 7 bases; junction bases outside the gene matches: 2. The CDR3 reads CASSPGQGAEKLFF. CDR3 nucleotides: TGTGCCAGCAGTCCGGGACAGGGGGCTGAAAAACTGTTTTTT.

This clonotype was counted a few times. The chain is built from TRBV28 and TRBJ1-2, with unresolved D. The CDR3 totals 12 residues. The ends were cut back, 3 bases at V and 3 bases at J, with 5 bases in the middle. Germline CDR1 reads MDHEN; CDR2 reads SYDVKM. CDR3 in DNA: TGTGCCAGCAGTTTGGGCCACTATGGCTACACCTTC. Translation gives CASSLGHYGYTF.

The J gene is TRBJ2-1, the V gene TRBV28, with no clear D. This CDR3 comprises 11 residues. V was trimmed by 3 bases and J by 6 bases, leaving 3 bases between them. CDR1 and CDR2 from the germline V gene are MDHEN and SYDVKM. The CDR3 here is CASSLRNEQFF. The CDR3 DNA sequence: TGTGCCAGCAGTTTGCGCAATGAGCAGTTCTTC. Full variable domain (remainder filled in from reference TRBV28 and TRBJ2-1): DVKVTQSSRYLVKRTGEKVFLECVQDMDHENMFWYRQDPGLGLRLIYFSYDVKMKEKGDIPEGYSVSREKKERFSLILESASTNQTSMYLCASSLRNEQFFGPGTRLTVL.

The chain is built from TRBV7-9 and TRBJ2-7; D not certain. This CDR3 has 14 residues. Per germline, CDR1 SEHNR and CDR2 FQNEAQ (reference sequence). The V end lost 1 base, the J end lost 2 bases, and 9 bases lay between the germline ends. Here the CDR3 reads CASSLGTEPYEQYF. For the CDR3, the DNA is TGTGCCAGCAGCTTAGGGACGGAGCCCTACGAGCAGTACTTC.

This clonotype was seen a handful of times. The chain has TRBV19 and TRBJ1-2, with a weak D call TRBD1 (6 bases). The V and J ends lost 4 bases and 4 bases respectively, with 13 bases between them. Per the germline V gene, CDR1 is LNHDA and CDR2 is SQIVND (reference sequence). The CDR3 has 14 amino acids. Here the CDR3 reads CASSTGDAAYGYTF. CDR3 DNA sequence: TGTGCCAGTAGTACAGGGGACGCTGCCTATGGCTACACCTTC.

The sample holds a few counts of this clonotype. This chain links TRBV19 with TRBJ2-6; no definite D call. Germline CDR1 is LNHDA and CDR2 is SQIVND (reference sequence). The V and J ends lost 6 bases and 0 bases respectively, with 6 bases between them. CDR3 size: 14 residues. The CDR3 DNA sequence: TGTGCCAGTAGCTCCAACTCTGGGGCCAACGTCCTGACTTTC. This gives the protein CASSSNSGANVLTF.

On this clonotype: Mismatch with germline at one junction end may stem from a read error. CDR3 loop: CASRDRAYYKQYF. Written as DNA, the CDR3 is TGTGCCAGCAGGGACAGGGCCTACTACAAGCAGTACTTC. The chain has TRBV6-1 and TRBJ2-7, with 8 bases matching TRBD1. The germline V gene has CDR1 MNHNS and CDR2 SASEGT. The CDR3 runs to 13 residues.

This clonotype was seen repeatedly, ten times or more. The gene calls are TRBV24-1 and TRBJ2-3; D could derive from TRBD1 or TRBD2 (5 bases each). There are 15 residues in the CDR3. V lost 4 bases and J lost 5, with 15 bases in between. CDR1 and CDR2 (germline): KGHDR, SFDVKD. The CDR3 DNA reads as TGTGCCACCAGTGACCCGAGGGGTGGCGGAGATACGCAGTATTTT. Translated, it gives CATSDPRGGGDTQYF.

V is TRBV7-8 and J is TRBJ2-5; 7 bases fit TRBD1. The junction had 7 bases not matched to a gene; V was cut back by 4 bases and J by 5 bases. This CDR3 has 14 residues. Germline CDR1 reads SGHVS; CDR2 reads FQNEAQ. CDR3: CASSYTGARETQYF. In DNA, the CDR3 is TGTGCCAGCAGCTATACAGGGGCCCGCGAGACCCAGTACTTC.

The V gene is TRBV12-3 or TRBV12-4, the J gene TRBJ2-1, with D possibly TRBD1 on 6 matching bases. The length of the CDR3 is 14 residues. V lost 5 bases and J 7 bases, leaving 15 bases between the germline ends. In DNA, the CDR3 is TGTGCCAGCAGTCCCTCCTACCAGGGGAATGAGCAGTTCTTC. Amino acids: CASSPSYQGNEQFF.